The 9 T cell receptor beta chains listed next were all sequenced from one sample in a study of control samples from healthy donors and cancer patients. Some clones are missing from TCRdb's copy, which holds only in-frame ones; the method was immunoSEQ multiplex PCR. The sample has more than 75,000 clones, around 80% seen once. Sequencing used blood. Source of these receptors: a woman in her twenties or thirties in good health.

The chain carries TRBV5-4 and TRBJ2-7; D is unresolved. This CDR3 comprises 15 residues. Germline CDR1 is SGHNT and CDR2 is YYREEE (reference sequence). The germline V and J ends were trimmed by 0 bases and 3 bases, with 13 bases remaining between them. The CDR3 sequence: CASSLAGRLIYEQYF. CDR3 bases: TGTGCCAGCAGCTTGGCCGGCCGGCTAATCTACGAGCAGTACTTC. The full variable domain, rest sourced from reference TRBV5-4 and TRBJ2-7, is ETGVTQSPTHLIKTRGQQVTLRCSSQSGHNTVSWYQQALGQGPQFIFQYYREEENGRGNFPPRFSGLQFPNYSSELNVNALELDDSALYLCASSLAGRLIYEQYFGPGTRLTVT.

This sequence joins TRBV11-2 and TRBJ2-2; 8 bases line up with TRBD2. This CDR3 contains 16 residues. Germline lookup yields CDR1 SGHAT and CDR2 FQNNGV. Trimming cost V 0 bases and J 3 bases; bases outside gene matches: 3. CDR3 residues: CASSLEAGAHTGELFF. In DNA form, the CDR3 reads TGTGCCAGCAGCTTAGAAGCGGGGGCCCACACCGGGGAGCTGTTTTTT.

A word on this clone: This sample includes further DNA sequences coding for the same CDR3. The chain joins TRBV4-1 to TRBJ2-7, with 7 bases aligning to TRBD1. Germline-derived CDR1 and CDR2 are MGHRA and YSYEKL. This CDR3 comprises 14 residues. V gave up 3 bases and J gave up 3 bases; unmatched junction bases: 5. The CDR3 spells CASSQSGQFYEQYF. Written as DNA, the CDR3 is TGCGCCAGCAGCCAGTCGGGACAGTTCTACGAGCAGTACTTC.

The chain is built from TRBV10-3 and TRBJ2-7; D gene uncertain. Germline V gene lookup returns CDR1 ENHRY and CDR2 SYGVKD. The CDR3 loop spans 14 amino acids. Trimming removed 11 bases at V and 4 bases at J, with 21 bases between. This CDR3 is CAAANQAVSYEQYF. In nucleotides, the CDR3 is TGTGCCGCCGCCAATCAGGCGGTTTCATACGAGCAGTACTTC.

The chain couples TRBV20-1 to TRBJ1-6; TRBD1 might be the D (5 bases). There are 14 residues in the CDR3. V was pared by 3 bases and J by 5 bases, with 11 bases between. Germline lookup yields CDR1 DFQATT and CDR2 SNEGSKA (reference sequence). The CDR3 sequence is CSASVGEDNSPLHF. CDR3 bases: TGCAGTGCTAGTGTGGGGGAGGATAATTCACCCCTCCACTTT.

This clone is a singleton in its sample. The chain recombines TRBV19 with TRBJ2-1; a possible D gene is TRBD1 (5 bases). This CDR3 has 14 residues. V was clipped by 5 bases and J by 6 bases, with 14 bases between them. The germline gives CDR1 LNHDA, CDR2 SQIVND (reference sequence). The CDR3 region is CASSVQQRGNEQFF. CDR3 DNA: TGTGCCAGTAGTGTACAGCAAAGGGGCAATGAGCAGTTCTTC.

The rearrangement joins TRBV30 to TRBJ2-7; 9 bases are shared with TRBD1. After removal of 2 bases from V and 0 bases from J, the junction contained 8 bases not matched to a gene. Germline V gene lookup returns CDR1 GTSNPN and CDR2 SVGIG (reference sequence). The CDR3 sequence is 16 residues long. The CDR3 nucleotides are TGTGCCTGGAGTTTTGGGACAGGGAAATACTCCTACGAGCAGTACTTC. As protein: CAWSFGTGKYSYEQYF.

Regarding this clone: One end of the junction fails to match germline, which may point to a read error. Other DNA sequences in this specimen translate into the identical CDR3. The CDR3 coding sequence is TGTGCCAGCAGCGTCAATGAGGACAGGGACTTCACTGAAGCTTTTTTT. It is translated as CASSVNEDRDFTEAFF. The V call is TRBV9, the J call TRBJ1-1; 8 bases fit TRBD1. The length of the CDR3 is 16 residues. Germline loops: CDR1 SGDLS, CDR2 YYNGEE.

This sequence joins TRBV5-4 and TRBJ2-2, with a possible D match to TRBD1 (5 bases). Trimming stripped 0 bases from V and 4 bases from J, with 13 bases between. CDR3 size: 16 residues. Germline V lookup: CDR1 SGHNT, CDR2 YYREEE (reference sequence). CDR3 region: CASSLAGRVGTGELFF. The CDR3 nucleotides read TGTGCCAGCAGCTTGGCCGGCAGGGTAGGCACCGGGGAGCTGTTTTTT. The full variable domain, in which reference TRBV5-4 and TRBJ2-2 provide the parts outside the CDR3, is ETGVTQSPTHLIKTRGQQVTLRCSSQSGHNTVSWYQQALGQGPQFIFQYYREEENGRGNFPPRFSGLQFPNYSSELNVNALELDDSALYLCASSLAGRVGTGELFFGEGSRLTVL.